The 12 T cell receptor beta chains in this list originate from one sample, sequenced in a study of CD8+ T cells in alopecia areata. After isolation, RNA underwent reverse transcription to generate cDNA as the sequencing template. The assay was immunoSEQ multiplex PCR, and TCRdb's table has in-frame clones only and misses some. The table has 50,000 to 65,000 clones, about 43% seen once. This sample's treatment: oral pan-JAK inhibitor, 5-10 mg twice daily. This specimen was CD8+ T cells sorted from blood, taken at approximately week 37, from a patient treated with tofacitinib. The receptors originated from a human donor with alopecia areata.

This clone was observed a few times. The chain combines TRBV4-1 with TRBJ2-5; TRBD1 matches at 7 bases. Germline V lookup: CDR1 MGHRA, CDR2 YSYEKL. There are 11 residues in the CDR3. Unmatched junction bases numbered 2, after V lost 2 bases and J lost 11 bases. The CDR3 reads CASSQTGAQYF. CDR3 nucleotide sequence: TGCGCCAGCAGCCAAACAGGGGCTCAGTACTTC.

This clone has only a few counts. This chain uses TRBV5-1 with TRBJ2-1; D not certain. This CDR3 has 16 amino acids. Germline CDR1 reads SGHRS; CDR2 reads YFSETQ. V lost 2 bases, J lost 0 bases, and 12 bases lay in between. This chain's CDR3 is CASSLTSESSYNEQFF. CDR3 bases: TGCGCCAGCAGCTTAACGTCGGAGAGCTCCTACAATGAGCAGTTCTTC.

The chain employs TRBV11-1 and TRBJ2-1; D could derive from TRBD1 or TRBD2 (5 bases each). This CDR3 is 17 amino acids long. CDR1 and CDR2 (germline): SGHAT, FQDESV (reference sequence). The germline V and J ends were trimmed by 1 base and 1 base, with 14 bases remaining between them. Here the CDR3 reads CASSLVRGTRSYNEQFF. In DNA form, the CDR3 reads TGTGCCAGCAGCTTAGTTCGGGGCACCAGATCCTACAATGAGCAGTTCTTC.

The V call is TRBV29-1, the J call TRBJ2-3; D uncertain. V lost 8 bases, J lost 8 bases, and 14 bases lay in between. Germline V gene lookup returns CDR1 SQVTM and CDR2 ANQGSEA. This CDR3 is 11 amino acids long. The CDR3 loop reads CSSPGPGTQYF. The CDR3, as DNA: TGCAGCTCCCCGGGCCCGGGTACGCAGTATTTT.

The chain employs TRBV2 and TRBJ2-3; tentative D call: TRBD2 (5 bases). CDR3 length equals 15 residues. Germline CDR1 SNHLY, CDR2 FYNNEI. Trimming left V 6 bases short and J 2 bases short, with 15 bases between. This CDR3 is CASRPEAALTDTQYF. The CDR3 DNA is TGTGCCAGCAGGCCTGAAGCGGCGCTCACAGATACGCAGTATTTT. Full variable domain (outside the CDR3, taken from reference TRBV2 and TRBJ2-3): EPEVTQTPSHQVTQMGQEVILRCVPISNHLYFYWYRQILGQKVEFLVSFYNNEISEKSEIFDDQFSVERPDGSNFTLKIRSTKLEDSAMYFCASRPEAALTDTQYFGPGTRLTVL.

The chain joins TRBV10-3 to TRBJ2-7; possibly TRBD1 for D (6 bases). The V end was cut by 3 bases, the J end by 3 bases, with 12 bases between. The germline V gene has CDR1 ENHRY and CDR2 SYGVKD. CDR3 length equals 14 residues. The CDR3 DNA reads as TGTGCCATCAGTGACTTAGGACAGTACTACGAGCAGTACTTC. Translation gives CAISDLGQYYEQYF.

The chain combines TRBV7-6 with TRBJ2-7; D might be TRBD2 (7 bases). V lost 1 base and J 0 bases, leaving 13 bases between the germline ends. The CDR3 extends over 16 amino acids. Germline-derived CDR1 and CDR2 are SGHVS and FNYEAQ. The CDR3 loop is CASSLGGGGSSYEQYF. The CDR3 DNA follows: TGTGCCAGCAGCTTAGGGGGGGGCGGGAGCTCCTACGAGCAGTACTTC.

The genes are TRBV29-1 and TRBJ2-2, with D possibly TRBD1 on 5 matching bases. Germline V CDR1 and CDR2: SQVTM, ANQGSEA. The V end lost 4 bases, the J end lost 7 bases, and 10 bases lay between the germline ends. This CDR3 comprises 12 residues. DNA for the CDR3: TGCAGCGTTGTGGTGGACATCGGGGAGCTGTTTTTT. Translated: CSVVVDIGELFF.

This chain uses TRBV30 with TRBJ2-2; a weak D match, TRBD1 (6 bases). The germline V gene encodes CDR1 GTSNPN and CDR2 SVGIG (reference sequence). The CDR3 extends over 14 amino acids. V was shortened by 2 bases and J by 7 bases, with 14 bases between the two germline ends. CDR3 coding DNA: TGTGCCTGGAGTCGACACAGGGTGGACGGGGAGCTGTTTTTT. It codes for CAWSRHRVDGELFF.

This clone was counted between two and nine times. The chain has TRBV7-9 and TRBJ2-1; 11 positions match TRBD2. J was trimmed by 9 bases and V by 4 bases; bases with no gene match: 11. Germline V gives CDR1 SEHNR, CDR2 FQNEAQ (reference sequence). This CDR3 has 16 amino acids. CDR3 in amino acids: CASSSTSTSGIAEQFF. In nucleotides, the CDR3 is TGTGCCAGCAGCTCAACCTCGACTAGCGGGATAGCTGAGCAGTTCTTC.

In this sample, this clone turned up a few times. V usage is TRBV29-1 and J usage is TRBJ2-3; D remains unclear. CDR1 is SQVTM, CDR2 ANQGSEA, per germline. The CDR3 consists of 10 residues. V gave up 3 bases and J gave up 6 bases, with 4 bases separating them. The CDR3 nucleotides are TGCAGCGTTGATTTGGATACGCAGTATTTT. Translation gives CSVDLDTQYF.

This clone showed up just once. The chain employs TRBV27 and TRBJ2-7; D remains ambiguous. V shed 2 bases and J shed 2 bases, with 10 bases lying between them. The length of the CDR3 is 14 residues. Germline V gives CDR1 MNHEY, CDR2 SMNVEV (reference sequence). The CDR3 loop reads CASSLNSGTYEQYF. DNA of the CDR3: TGTGCCAGCAGTTTAAATTCAGGTACCTACGAGCAGTACTTC.